These T cell receptor beta chains were read from a single sample in a study of quantifying T cell responses using KT2 cells. MiXCR was run by TCRdb on the UMI-ligation and nested PCR reads, yielding one entry per CDR3 protein. The repertoire has about 53,000 distinct CDR3 sequences, more than 9% of them found once; the top ten carry roughly 9%. The sample was PBMCs spiked with cells of the T cell clone KT2. These receptors were taken from a human donor. Each CDR3 is given with its conserved first and last residue. A D gene is named only where the DNA matches it firmly. The listing skips clone size in some rows; elsewhere it reads once, few, many or a size class.

J gene	D gene	clone size	CDR3 length	V gene	CDR3 DNA	CDR3 protein
TRBJ2-7	TRBD1	few	16	TRBV6-6	TGTGCCAGCAGGGGGACAACAGGGGGTGTTTTAGGCGAGCAGTACTTC	CASRGTTGGVLGEQYF
TRBJ2-1	NA	NA	14	TRBV12-3/TRBV12-4	TGTGCCAGCAGACTAGGACAGTCCTACAATGAGCAGTTCTTC	CASRLGQSYNEQFF
TRBJ1-1	TRBD1	few	17	TRBV12-3/TRBV12-4	TGTGCCAGCAGGGCGACAGGGTACCAAGGGCATGACACTGAAGCTTTCTTT	CASRATGYQGHDTEAFF
TRBJ1-3	NA	NA	15	TRBV3-1	TGTGCCAGCAGCCGGACGGTGGACTCTGGAAACACCATATATTTT	CASSRTVDSGNTIYF
TRBJ2-6	NA	few	15	TRBV28	TGTGCCAGCAGACGGGCGGGCTCTGGGGCCAACGTCCTGACTTTC	CASRRAGSGANVLTF
TRBJ1-1	TRBD1	many	20	TRBV5-1	TGCGCCAGCAGCTTGGGAGCGTTACCGGGACAGGGGAGAAGGGGCACTGAAGCTTTCTTT	CASSLGALPGQGRRGTEAFF
TRBJ1-2	NA	many	16	TRBV5-1	TGCGCCAGCAGCGTAGGAAGGGAAGCCGGATTCTATGGCTACACCTTC	CASSVGREAGFYGYTF
TRBJ2-6	TRBD1	NA	15	TRBV12-3/TRBV12-4	TGTGCCAGCACCAAAAGGGGGCGCGGGGCCAACGTCCTGACTTTC	CASTKRGRGANVLTF
TRBJ1-2	NA	many	14	TRBV20-1	TGCAGTGCTAGAGATCCGTACTCTGAGGGTGGCTACACCTTC	CSARDPYSEGGYTF
TRBJ1-2	NA	few	14	TRBV6-5	TGTGCCAGCAGTTACCGGGATCAGGGATATGGCTACACCTTC	CASSYRDQGYGYTF
TRBJ2-7	TRBD2	few	15	TRBV19	TGTGCCAGTAGTATAGCGACTAGCGGGGTCTACGAGCAGTACTTC	CASSIATSGVYEQYF
TRBJ1-2	NA	NA	12	TRBV18	TGTGCCAGCTCACCACAGGGCGGCGGCTACACCTTC	CASSPQGGGYTF
TRBJ2-3	NA	once	13	TRBV11-2	TGTGCCAGCAGCCCAGGCCTGGGGGATACGCAGTATTTT	CASSPGLGDTQYF
TRBJ2-7	TRBD1	NA	13	TRBV29-1	TGCAGCGCGGGACAGGGGAGTACCTACGAGCAGTACTTC	CSAGQGSTYEQYF
TRBJ2-1	TRBD1	many	13	TRBV29-1	TGCAGCTGGACAGGGAATGCGGGTAATGAGCAGTTCTTC	CSWTGNAGNEQFF
TRBJ2-4	NA	many	12	TRBV2	TGTGCCAGCAGCCGCGGGTCTAACATTCAGTACTTC	CASSRGSNIQYF
TRBJ2-1	TRBD2	NA	16	TRBV24-1	TGTGCCACCAGTGATGTTTGGCGGGAGGGCTATAATGAGCAGTTCTTC	CATSDVWREGYNEQFF
TRBJ1-2	NA	few	15	TRBV7-8	TGTGCCAGCAGCAACGGACAGCCCAGTAAAGGTGGCTACACCTTC	CASSNGQPSKGGYTF
TRBJ2-5	TRBD2	NA	15	TRBV7-9	TGTGCCAGCAGCCCAGCGGGGGGTATCGGAGAGACCCAGTACTTC	CASSPAGGIGETQYF
TRBJ2-5	TRBD1	few	15	TRBV29-1	TGCAGCGTTGAAGAGTGGAGGACAGGGGGTGGGATCCAGTACTTC	CSVEEWRTGGGIQYF
TRBJ2-1	NA	few	15	TRBV12-3/TRBV12-4	TGTGCCAGCAGTTTATTGGCTACCGCCTACAATGAGCAGTTCTTC	CASSLLATAYNEQFF
TRBJ1-1	TRBD1	NA	14	TRBV7-9	TGTGCCAGCAGCTTCGCGACAGGGCCCCCTGAAGCTTTCTTT	CASSFATGPPEAFF
TRBJ1-2	NA	few	16	TRBV20-1	TGCAGTGCTAGAGGCCCCCTCGACGAAACTAACTATGGCTACACCTTC	CSARGPLDETNYGYTF
TRBJ2-1	NA	NA	15	TRBV5-6	TGTGCCAGCAGCTTGTGGCGGGATCCCTACAATGAGCAGTTCTTC	CASSLWRDPYNEQFF
TRBJ2-1	NA	many	14	TRBV20-1	TGCAGTGCAGGTGGAGCTCCCTACCACAATGAGCAGTTCTTC	CSAGGAPYHNEQFF
TRBJ2-5	NA	NA	14	TRBV7-2	TGTGCCAGCAGCTTGACAAGGAACCAGGAGACCCAGTACTTC	CASSLTRNQETQYF
TRBJ1-5	NA	few	13	TRBV29-1	TGCAGCGTGGCCGTTGGTCTCAATCAGCCCCAGCATTTT	CSVAVGLNQPQHF
TRBJ1-1	NA	many	14	TRBV6-2/TRBV6-3	TGTGCCAGCAGTTGGCACTTAGGGAACACTGAAGCTTTCTTT	CASSWHLGNTEAFF
TRBJ2-2	NA	NA	16	TRBV29-1	TGCAGCGTTGAGGTTTTTAGGTCGATTGGTGGCGGGGAGCTGTTTTTT	CSVEVFRSIGGGELFF
TRBJ2-5	TRBD1	few	16	TRBV5-1	TGCGCCAGCAGTTTTCGGCCGTCAACAGGGGAAGAGACCCAGTACTTC	CASSFRPSTGEETQYF
TRBJ2-1	NA	few	14	TRBV20-1	TGCAGTGCTAGAGGGGCGCACTCCTACAATGAGCAGTTCTTC	CSARGAHSYNEQFF
TRBJ2-7	NA	few	16	TRBV12-3/TRBV12-4	TGTGCCAGCAGCCCCTCGGACAGCCGACGTGTCTTCGAGCAGTACTTC	CASSPSDSRRVFEQYF
TRBJ2-7	NA	NA	16	TRBV7-2	TGTGCCAGCAGTCAAGGGGTCCAGCGCAGCTCCTACGAGCAGTACTTC	CASSQGVQRSSYEQYF
TRBJ1-5	NA	NA	13	TRBV2	TGTGCCAGCAGTCAGGGGCAGCGGCAGCCCCAGCATTTT	CASSQGQRQPQHF
TRBJ2-7	TRBD1	few	14	TRBV6-5	TGTGCCAGCAGTTACTCGGACAGGGGTCGGGAGCAGTACTTC	CASSYSDRGREQYF
TRBJ2-5	TRBD2	NA	17	TRBV2	TGTGCCAGCAGTGTTAGGACTAGCGGCTTAAACGGAGAGACCCAGTACTTC	CASSVRTSGLNGETQYF
TRBJ1-3	NA	few	19	TRBV7-6	TGTGCCAGCAGCTTATCCCGCGGCGGGGCCGAGCACTCTGGAAACACCATATATTTT	CASSLSRGGAEHSGNTIYF
TRBJ1-1	NA	few	14	TRBV12-5	TGTGCTAGTGCAGGCCTGGGGGTGGGCACTGAAGCTTTCTTT	CASAGLGVGTEAFF
TRBJ2-7	TRBD1	few	14	TRBV19	TGTGCCAGTAGTAAACCGGGACAGGGGTACGAGCAGTACTTC	CASSKPGQGYEQYF
TRBJ1-2	TRBD1	few	15	TRBV12-3/TRBV12-4	TGTGCCAGCAGTCCCGGGACAGGGGTTCGCTATGGCTACAACTTC	CASSPGTGVRYGYNF
TRBJ2-2	NA	many	16	TRBV15	TGTGCCACCAGCAGCAGGGTTCTAGCGAACACCGGGGAGCTGTTTTTT	CATSSRVLANTGELFF
TRBJ2-5	NA	NA	16	TRBV18	TGTGCCAGCTCCAATCGACTCGACACATACCAAGAGACCCAGTACTTC	CASSNRLDTYQETQYF
TRBJ1-4	NA	NA	17	TRBV6-2/TRBV6-3	TGTGCCAGCAGTTACTCACGTCGGGGCAGGGGAAGTGAAAAACTGTTTTTT	CASSYSRRGRGSEKLFF
TRBJ2-7	TRBD2	NA	17	TRBV7-6	TGTGCCAGCAGCCCTAGAGGTCGTAGCGGGGCCTACTACGAGCAGTACTTC	CASSPRGRSGAYYEQYF
TRBJ2-7	TRBD1	NA	13	TRBV12-3/TRBV12-4	TGTGCCAGCAGGCAAGGACAGGGGAACGAGCAGTACTTC	CASRQGQGNEQYF
TRBJ2-1	TRBD2	many	12	TRBV12-5	TGTGCTAGTGGTTCTACGGGGGGGGAGCAGTTCTTC	CASGSTGGEQFF
TRBJ1-5	TRBD1	NA	18	TRBV27	TGTGCCAGCAGTTTATCAGCCGGGACAGGGAGACTTAATCAGCCCCAGCATTTT	CASSLSAGTGRLNQPQHF
TRBJ1-1	NA	few	15	TRBV12-3/TRBV12-4	TGTGCCAGCAGTTTAGCGTGGGGGGGGAGGACTGAAGCTTTCTTT	CASSLAWGGRTEAFF
TRBJ2-1	NA	few	19	TRBV6-5	TGTGCCAGCAGTTACTCGAGTGGGGGGGGCAGGGGAATGTACAATGAGCAGTTCTTC	CASSYSSGGGRGMYNEQFF
TRBJ2-1	TRBD2	many	18	TRBV29-1	TGCAGCGTTGAAGACCGCCTTAGACTAGCGGCCAAGTACAATGAGCAGTTCTTC	CSVEDRLRLAAKYNEQFF
TRBJ1-2	NA	NA	13	TRBV10-2	TGCGCCAGCAGTGAGATTAACGGTCTTGGCTACACCTTC	CASSEINGLGYTF
TRBJ1-2	TRBD1	NA	17	TRBV4-3	TGCGCCAGCAGCCAAGCGGGCGCAGGGGGCACTAACTATGGCTACACCTTC	CASSQAGAGGTNYGYTF
TRBJ2-3	TRBD2	many	19	TRBV4-3	TGCGCCAGCAGCCAAGATTTGACTAGCGGGAGGGCCGGAGCAGATACGCAGTATTTT	CASSQDLTSGRAGADTQYF